This T cell receptor beta chain was captured by sequencing in a study of cytomegalovirus exposure and HLA in healthy donors. 13 Jbeta primers and 60 Vbeta primers were used for the PCR. TCRdb's table, derived via immunoSEQ multiplex PCR, lists solely in-frame clones and lacks some. The repertoire holds about 200,000 clones, with about 80% as singletons. The V end lost 5 bases, the J end lost 5 bases, and 7 bases lay between the germline ends. The CDR3 sequence is 12 residues long. Germline V lookup: CDR1 LNHDA, CDR2 SQIVND (reference sequence). The chain combines TRBV19 with TRBJ2-1, with D unclear. The sequence was obtained from a man aged 35 to 55 in good health and CMV-seropositive. Sequenced: PBMCs. CDR3 loop: CASSLRDNEQFF. The CDR3 DNA is TGTGCCAGTAGTCTCCGGGACAATGAGCAGTTCTTC.